The entry below gives a single T cell receptor (beta chain) sequence along with its context. Its antigen is still unknown. CD45RO-negative cells were positively selected for CCR7, leaving out terminally differentiated effector memory CD45RA+ cells. The record originates from a study of shared clonotypes between healthy human individuals. Study-level findings and limits: Only blood was sampled, and tissue TCR repertoires likely differ from blood ones. Naive CD4 clonotype sharing across several donors was about 5%.

Deep-level assay runs were performed. Libraries were prepared by immunoSEQ multiplex PCR; TCRdb keeps only in-frame clonotypes and omits some of them. This table has 660,000 or so clones, 95% to 97% appearing once. The V gene end was trimmed by 3 bases and the J gene end by 3 bases; junction bases not matched to a gene: 8. The germline CDR1 and CDR2 sequences are MDHEN and SYDVKM. The CDR3 runs 18 residues. The chain combines TRBV28 with TRBJ2-3, with TRBD2 identical over 14 bases. The source is a woman aged 25 to 39 in good health. The specimen was naive CD8+ T cells sorted from blood. The CDR3 loop is CASSFPGLAGVGTDTQYF. The CDR3 DNA reads TGTGCCAGCAGTTTCCCGGGACTAGCGGGAGTAGGAACAGATACGCAGTATTTT.